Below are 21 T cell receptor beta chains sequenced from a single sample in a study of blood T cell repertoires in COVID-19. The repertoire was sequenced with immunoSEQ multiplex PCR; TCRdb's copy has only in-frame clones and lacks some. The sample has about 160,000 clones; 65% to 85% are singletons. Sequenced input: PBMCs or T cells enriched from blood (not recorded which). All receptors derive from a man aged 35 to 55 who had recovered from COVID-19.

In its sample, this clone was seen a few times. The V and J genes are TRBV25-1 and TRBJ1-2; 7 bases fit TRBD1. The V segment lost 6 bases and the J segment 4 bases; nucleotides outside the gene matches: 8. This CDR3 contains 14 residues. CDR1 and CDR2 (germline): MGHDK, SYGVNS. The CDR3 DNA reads TGTGCCAGCAGCGAAGGGGGCAGGGTCTATGGCTACACCTTC. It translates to CASSEGGRVYGYTF.

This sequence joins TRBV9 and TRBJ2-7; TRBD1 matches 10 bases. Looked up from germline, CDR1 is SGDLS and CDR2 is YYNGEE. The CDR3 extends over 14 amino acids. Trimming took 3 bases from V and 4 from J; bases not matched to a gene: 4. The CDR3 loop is CASSAGTGDYEQYF. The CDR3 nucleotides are TGTGCCAGCAGCGCCGGGACAGGGGATTACGAGCAGTACTTC.

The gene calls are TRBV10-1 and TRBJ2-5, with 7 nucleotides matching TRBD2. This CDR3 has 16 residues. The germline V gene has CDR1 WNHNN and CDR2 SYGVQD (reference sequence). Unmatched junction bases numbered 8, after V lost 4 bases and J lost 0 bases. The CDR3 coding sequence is TGCGCCAGCAGTGTAGGGCGGGGGACGTACCAAGAGACCCAGTACTTC. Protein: CASSVGRGTYQETQYF.

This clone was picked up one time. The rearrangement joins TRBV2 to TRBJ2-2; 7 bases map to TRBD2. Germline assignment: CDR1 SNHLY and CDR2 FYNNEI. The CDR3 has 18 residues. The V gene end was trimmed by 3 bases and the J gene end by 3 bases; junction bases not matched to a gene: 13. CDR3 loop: CASSENIGWGRDTGELFF. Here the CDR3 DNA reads TGTGCCAGCAGTGAGAACATTGGCTGGGGGAGGGACACCGGGGAGCTGTTTTTT.

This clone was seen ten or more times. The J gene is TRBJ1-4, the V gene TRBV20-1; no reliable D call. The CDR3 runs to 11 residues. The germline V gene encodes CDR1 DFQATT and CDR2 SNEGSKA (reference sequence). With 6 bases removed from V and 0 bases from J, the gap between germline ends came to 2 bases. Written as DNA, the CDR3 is TGCAGTGCCACAACTAATGAAAAACTGTTTTTT. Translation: CSATTNEKLFF.

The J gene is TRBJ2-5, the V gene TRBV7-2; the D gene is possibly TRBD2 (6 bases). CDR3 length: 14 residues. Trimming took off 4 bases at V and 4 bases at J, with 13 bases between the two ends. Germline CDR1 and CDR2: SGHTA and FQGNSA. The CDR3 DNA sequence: TGTGCCAGCAGCTCCCGACGGGGACTAGAGACCCAGTACTTC. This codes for CASSSRRGLETQYF.

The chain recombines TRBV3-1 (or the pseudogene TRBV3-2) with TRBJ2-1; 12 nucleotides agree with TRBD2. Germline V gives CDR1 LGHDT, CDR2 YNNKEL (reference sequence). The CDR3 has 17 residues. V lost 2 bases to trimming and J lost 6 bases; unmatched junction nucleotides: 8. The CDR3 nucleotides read TGTGCCAGCAGCCAAAGGACTCTAGCGGGGGGGCGCAATGAGCAGTTCTTC. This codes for CASSQRTLAGGRNEQFF.

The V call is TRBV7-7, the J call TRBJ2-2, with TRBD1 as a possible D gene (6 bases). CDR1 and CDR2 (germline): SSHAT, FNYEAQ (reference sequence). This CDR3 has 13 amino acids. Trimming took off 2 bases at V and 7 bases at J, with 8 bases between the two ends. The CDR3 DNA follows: TGTGCCAGCAGCTTATCAGGGGACGGGGAGCTGTTTTTT. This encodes CASSLSGDGELFF.

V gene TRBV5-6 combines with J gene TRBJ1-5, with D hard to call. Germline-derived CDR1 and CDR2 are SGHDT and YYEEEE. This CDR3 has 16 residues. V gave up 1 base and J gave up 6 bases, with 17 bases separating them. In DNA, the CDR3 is TGTGCCAGCAGCTTGTCAGACATCCAAAGGCGTCAGCCCCAGCATTTT. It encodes CASSLSDIQRRQPQHF. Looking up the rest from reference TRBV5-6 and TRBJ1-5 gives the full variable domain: DAGVTQSPTHLIKTRGQQVTLRCSPKSGHDTVSWYQQALGQGPQFIFQYYEEEERQRGNFPDRFSGHQFPNYSSELNVNALLLGDSALYLCASSLSDIQRRQPQHFGDGTRLSIL.

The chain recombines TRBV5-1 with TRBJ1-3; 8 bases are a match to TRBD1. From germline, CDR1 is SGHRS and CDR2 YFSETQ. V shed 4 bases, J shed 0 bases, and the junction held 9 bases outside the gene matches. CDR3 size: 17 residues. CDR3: CASSLDFRGLSGNTIYF. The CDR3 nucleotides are TGCGCCAGCAGCCTGGATTTCAGGGGGCTCTCTGGAAACACCATATATTTT. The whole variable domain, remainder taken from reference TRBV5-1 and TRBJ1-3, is KAGVTQTPRYLIKTRGQQVTLSCSPISGHRSVSWYQQTPGQGLQFLFEYFSETQRNKGNFPGRFSGRQFSNSRSEMNVSTLELGDSALYLCASSLDFRGLSGNTIYFGEGSWLTVV.

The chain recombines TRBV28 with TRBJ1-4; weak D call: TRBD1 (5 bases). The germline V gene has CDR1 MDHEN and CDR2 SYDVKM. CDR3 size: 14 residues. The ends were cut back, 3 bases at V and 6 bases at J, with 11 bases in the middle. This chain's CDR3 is CASSFGRVDEKLFF. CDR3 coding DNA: TGTGCCAGCAGTTTTGGCAGGGTAGATGAAAAACTGTTTTTT.

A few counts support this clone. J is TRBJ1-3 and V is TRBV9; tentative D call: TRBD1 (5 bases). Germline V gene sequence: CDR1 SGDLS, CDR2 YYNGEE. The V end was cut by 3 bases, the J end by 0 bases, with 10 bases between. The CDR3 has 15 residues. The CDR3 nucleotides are TGTGCCAGCAGCGCACGGGACTTCTCTGGAAACACCATATATTTT. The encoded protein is CASSARDFSGNTIYF.

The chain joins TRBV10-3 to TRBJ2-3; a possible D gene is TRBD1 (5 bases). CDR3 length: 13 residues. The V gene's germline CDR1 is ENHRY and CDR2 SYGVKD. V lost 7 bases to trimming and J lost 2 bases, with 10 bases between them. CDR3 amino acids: CAINRSPTDTQYF. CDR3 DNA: TGTGCCATCAACAGGTCCCCCACAGATACGCAGTATTTT.

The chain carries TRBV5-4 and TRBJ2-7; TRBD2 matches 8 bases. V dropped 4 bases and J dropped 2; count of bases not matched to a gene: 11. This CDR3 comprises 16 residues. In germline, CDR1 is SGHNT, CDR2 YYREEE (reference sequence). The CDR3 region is CASSPGGTGGPYEQYF. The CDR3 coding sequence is TGTGCCAGCAGCCCGGGGGGGACTGGGGGTCCCTACGAGCAGTACTTC.

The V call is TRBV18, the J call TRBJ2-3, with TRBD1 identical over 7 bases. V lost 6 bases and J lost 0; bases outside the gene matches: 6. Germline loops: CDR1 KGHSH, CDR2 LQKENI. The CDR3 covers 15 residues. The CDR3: CASSPGQRSTDTQYF. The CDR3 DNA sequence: TGTGCCAGCTCGCCGGGACAGAGGAGCACAGATACGCAGTATTTT.

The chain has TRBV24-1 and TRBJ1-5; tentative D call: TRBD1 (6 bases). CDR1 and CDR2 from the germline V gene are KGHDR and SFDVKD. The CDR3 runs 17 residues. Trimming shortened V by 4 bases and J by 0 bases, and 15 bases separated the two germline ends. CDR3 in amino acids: CATSDSRGGSSNQPQHF. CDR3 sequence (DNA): TGTGCCACCAGTGACTCCAGAGGGGGTTCTAGCAATCAGCCCCAGCATTTT.

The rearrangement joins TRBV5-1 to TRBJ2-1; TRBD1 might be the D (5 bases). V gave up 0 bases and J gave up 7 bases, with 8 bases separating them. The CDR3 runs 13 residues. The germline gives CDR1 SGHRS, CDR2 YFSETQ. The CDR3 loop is CASSLGQPNEQFF. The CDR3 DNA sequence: TGCGCCAGCAGCTTGGGACAGCCAAATGAGCAGTTCTTC. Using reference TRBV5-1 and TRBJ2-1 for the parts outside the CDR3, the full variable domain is KAGVTQTPRYLIKTRGQQVTLSCSPISGHRSVSWYQQTPGQGLQFLFEYFSETQRNKGNFPGRFSGRQFSNSRSEMNVSTLELGDSALYLCASSLGQPNEQFFGPGTRLTVL.

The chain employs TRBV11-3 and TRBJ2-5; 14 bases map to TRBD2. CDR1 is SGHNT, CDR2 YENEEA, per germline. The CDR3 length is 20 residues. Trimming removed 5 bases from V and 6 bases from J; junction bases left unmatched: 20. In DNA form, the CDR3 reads TGTGCCAGCAGCCCTGGGGGGACTAGCGGGGGAAGTAGGGTAAATCAGACCCAGTACTTC. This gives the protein CASSPGGTSGGSRVNQTQYF.

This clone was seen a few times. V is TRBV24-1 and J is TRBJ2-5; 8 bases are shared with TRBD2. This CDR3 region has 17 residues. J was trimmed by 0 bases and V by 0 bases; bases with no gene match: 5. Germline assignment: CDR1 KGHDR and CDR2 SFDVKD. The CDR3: CATSDLSRGGNQETQYF. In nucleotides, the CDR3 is TGTGCCACCAGTGATTTGTCTCGGGGGGGGAACCAAGAGACCCAGTACTTC.

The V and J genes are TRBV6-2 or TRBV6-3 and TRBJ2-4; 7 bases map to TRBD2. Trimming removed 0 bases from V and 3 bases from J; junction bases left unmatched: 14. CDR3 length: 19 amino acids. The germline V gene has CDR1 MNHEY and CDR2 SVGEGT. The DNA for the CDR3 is TGTGCCAGCAGTTACTCGAATTTTGGTCTAGCGGACGGCAAAAACATTCAGTACTTC. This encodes CASSYSNFGLADGKNIQYF.

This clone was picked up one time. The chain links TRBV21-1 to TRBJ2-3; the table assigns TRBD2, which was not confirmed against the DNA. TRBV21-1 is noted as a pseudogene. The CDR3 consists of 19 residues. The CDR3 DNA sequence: TGTGCCAGCAGCAAAGTTGCTAGCGGGGACGCACTTGGAATAGATACGCAGTATTTT. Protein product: CASSKVASGDALGIDTQYF.